This T cell receptor beta chain was found in a study of T cell changes during pregnancy in multiple sclerosis. Libraries were prepared by immunoSEQ multiplex PCR; TCRdb keeps only in-frame clonotypes and omits some of them. The repertoire consists of about 36,000 clones, with 75% to 95% occurring once and the leading ten covering roughly 0.5%. Germline CDR1 MNHNS, CDR2 SASEGT. Trimming shortened V by 4 bases and J by 8 bases, and 11 bases separated the two germline ends. The CDR3 extends over 13 amino acids. The sample in question was CD4+ T cells from peripheral blood mononuclear cells, obtained in the second trimester of pregnancy. This clonotype was sampled from a female donor in good health, enrolled as a control in a pregnancy study. V and J are TRBV6-1 and TRBJ1-4; possible D gene TRBD1, 6 bases. The CDR3 sequence is CASSALRGEKLFF. The CDR3 DNA follows: TGTGCCAGCAGTGCCTTGAGGGGGGAAAAACTGTTTTTT.